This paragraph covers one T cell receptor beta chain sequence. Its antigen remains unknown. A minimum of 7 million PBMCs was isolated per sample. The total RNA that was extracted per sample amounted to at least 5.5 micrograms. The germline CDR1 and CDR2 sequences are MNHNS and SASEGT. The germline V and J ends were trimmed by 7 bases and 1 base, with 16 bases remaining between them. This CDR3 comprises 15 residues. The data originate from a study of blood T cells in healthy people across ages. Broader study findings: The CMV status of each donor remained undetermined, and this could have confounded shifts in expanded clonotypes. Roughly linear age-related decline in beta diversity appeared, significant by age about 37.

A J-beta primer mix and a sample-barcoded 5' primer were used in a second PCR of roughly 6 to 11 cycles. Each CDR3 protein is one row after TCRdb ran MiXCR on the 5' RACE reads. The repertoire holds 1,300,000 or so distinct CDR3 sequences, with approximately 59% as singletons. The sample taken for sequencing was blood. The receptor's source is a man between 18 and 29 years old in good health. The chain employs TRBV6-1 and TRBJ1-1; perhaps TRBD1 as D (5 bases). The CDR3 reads CASTSSLGQNTEAFF. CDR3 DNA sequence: TGTGCCAGCACTTCCTCCTTGGGGCAGAACACTGAAGCTTTCTTT.